The 17 T cell receptor beta chains presented below share a single source sample, sequenced in a study of shared clonotypes between healthy human individuals. The table came from immunoSEQ multiplex PCR; TCRdb's copy has only in-frame clones and leaves some out. The data hold a few million clones, with more than 80% observed a single time. Sequenced sample: naive CD4+ T cells sorted from blood. The sample's subset: CD45RA+ positively selected. The source of these receptors is a man aged 18 to 29 in good health.

Only one count was recorded for this clone. The chain recombines TRBV4-1 with TRBJ2-6; TRBD1 matches at 7 bases. The CDR3 covers 19 residues. V lost 1 base, J lost 0 bases, and 9 bases stayed unmatched. CDR1 and CDR2 from the germline V gene are MGHRA and YSYEKL. CDR3 DNA sequence: TGCGCCAGCAGCCAAGGGCTGGACAGGCGACTCTCTGGGGCCAACGTCCTGACTTTC. It codes for CASSQGLDRRLSGANVLTF.

The genes are TRBV20-1 and TRBJ2-3; no reliable D call. Germline CDR1 DFQATT, CDR2 SNEGSKA (reference sequence). The germline V and J ends were trimmed by 5 bases and 4 bases, with 4 bases remaining between them. This CDR3 is built from 10 residues. CDR3 in DNA: TGCAGTGCTTTATCAGATACGCAGTATTTT. Its translation: CSALSDTQYF.

Concerning this clone: The sample contains more than one DNA sequence encoding this CDR3. This chain connects TRBV5-1 to TRBJ1-3; no definite D call. Germline V lookup: CDR1 SGHRS, CDR2 YFSETQ. With 0 bases removed from V and 2 bases from J, the gap between germline ends came to 6 bases. The CDR3 totals 14 residues. The CDR3 nucleotides read TGCGCCAGCAGCTTGGACAGCACTGGAAACACCATATATTTT. Amino acids: CASSLDSTGNTIYF.

This chain joins TRBV6-1 and TRBJ1-1; D remains ambiguous. CDR3 length: 13 residues. Germline values: CDR1 MNHNS, CDR2 SASEGT. V lost 1 base to trimming and J lost 5 bases, with 8 bases between them. The CDR3: CASSEVRRTEAFF. The DNA for the CDR3 is TGTGCCAGCAGTGAAGTGCGCAGGACTGAAGCTTTCTTT.

The chain carries TRBV2 and TRBJ1-1; tentatively, D is TRBD1 (6 bases). V lost 2 bases, J lost 3 bases, and 13 bases lay in between. In germline, CDR1 is SNHLY, CDR2 FYNNEI. CDR3 length: 15 amino acids. The CDR3 sequence is CASSEPTGFYTEAFF. The DNA for the CDR3 is TGTGCCAGCAGTGAACCTACAGGGTTTTACACTGAAGCTTTCTTT.

The chain combines TRBV19 with TRBJ1-5; no definite D call. Trimming shortened V by 1 base and J by 10 bases, and 17 bases separated the two germline ends. The CDR3 has 15 residues. Germline CDR1 reads LNHDA; CDR2 reads SQIVND (reference sequence). The CDR3 bases are TGTGCCAGTAGTATAGGGCCCGCCGGACCGGCACCCCAGCATTTT. Protein: CASSIGPAGPAPQHF.

This sequence joins TRBV11-2 and TRBJ2-2; no clear D. The CDR3 loop spans 13 amino acids. The V end lost 2 bases, the J end lost 4 bases, and 5 bases lay between the germline ends. Germline-derived CDR1 and CDR2 are SGHAT and FQNNGV. The CDR3 reads CASSLRSTGELFF. CDR3 DNA sequence: TGTGCCAGCAGCTTAAGGTCCACCGGGGAGCTGTTTTTT.

CDR3: CASRAPGLAGGSGELFF. In DNA, the CDR3 is TGTGCCAGCAGAGCACCTGGTCTAGCGGGAGGGTCCGGGGAGCTGTTTTTT. This chain connects TRBV9 to TRBJ2-2; TRBD2 agrees at 12 bases. J gave up 6 bases and V 5 bases, and 11 bases lay outside the gene matches. Germline V CDR1 and CDR2: SGDLS, YYNGEE. The CDR3 sequence is 17 residues long.

This chain links TRBV9 with TRBJ2-2, with D uncertain. V dropped 3 bases and J dropped 0 bases, with 12 bases sitting between them. The germline V gene has CDR1 SGDLS and CDR2 YYNGEE. This CDR3 is built from 16 residues. The CDR3 spells CASSAQPSSNTGELFF. DNA for the CDR3: TGTGCCAGCAGCGCACAGCCTTCCTCGAACACCGGGGAGCTGTTTTTT. The full variable domain, in which reference TRBV9 and TRBJ2-2 provide the parts outside the CDR3, is DSGVTQTPKHLITATGQRVTLRCSPRSGDLSVYWYQQSLDQGLQFLIQYYNGEERAKGNILERFSAQQFPDLHSELNLSSLELGDSALYFCASSAQPSSNTGELFFGEGSRLTVL.

J is TRBJ2-2 and V is TRBV28; 9 nucleotides agree with TRBD2. Germline CDR1 and CDR2: MDHEN and SYDVKM. The CDR3 loop spans 16 amino acids. The J segment lost 7 bases and the V segment lost 2 bases, leaving 8 bases of the junction unmatched. CDR3 protein: CASSLGPSGAGGELFF. The DNA of the CDR3 is TGTGCCAGCAGTTTAGGCCCTAGCGGGGCTGGCGGGGAGCTGTTTTTT.

This chain connects TRBV18 to TRBJ1-4, with 11 positions matching TRBD1. V dropped 0 bases and J dropped 7; count of bases not matched to a gene: 4. From germline, CDR1 is KGHSH and CDR2 LQKENI. The length of the CDR3 is 16 residues. Here the CDR3 reads CASSPPMGQGGEKLFF. Here the CDR3 DNA reads TGTGCCAGCTCACCACCGATGGGACAGGGGGGTGAAAAACTGTTTTTT. Full variable domain (rest looked up from reference TRBV18 and TRBJ1-4): NAGVMQNPRHLVRRRGQEARLRCSPMKGHSHVYWYRQLPEEGLKFMVYLQKENIIDESGMPKERFSAEFPKEGPSILRIQQVVRGDSAAYFCASSPPMGQGGEKLFFGSGTQLSVL.

The V gene is TRBV5-1, the J gene TRBJ1-5; no reliable D call. From germline, CDR1 is SGHRS and CDR2 YFSETQ. Trimming took 0 bases from V and 2 from J, leaving 9 bases between them. The CDR3 is made up of 15 amino acids. CDR3 region: CASSLGYLGNQPQHF. CDR3 DNA: TGCGCCAGCAGCTTGGGGTATTTGGGCAATCAGCCCCAGCATTTT.

The chain carries TRBV23-1 and TRBJ2-7; TRBD2 aligns across 7 bases. TRBV23-1 is noted as an ORF with a role that remains uncertain. This CDR3 has 16 residues. Trimming at V came to 0 bases and at J to 7 bases, leaving 12 bases not matched to a gene. Here the CDR3 reads CASSQSGGPAGEEQYF. The CDR3 coding sequence is TGCGCCAGCAGTCAATCGGGAGGGCCGGCGGGGGAAGAGCAGTACTTC.

V gene TRBV28 combines with J gene TRBJ2-7; 7 bases are shared with TRBD2. The V gene's germline CDR1 is MDHEN and CDR2 SYDVKM. V was clipped by 4 bases and J by 2 bases; unmatched bases: 5. The CDR3 consists of 14 residues. This CDR3 reads CASSWSGAPYEQYF. CDR3 nucleotides: TGTGCCAGCAGTTGGAGCGGGGCTCCCTACGAGCAGTACTTC.

CDR3 protein: CASSFRTASREKLFF. The CDR3 DNA follows: TGTGCCAGCAGTTTTCGGACAGCTTCAAGGGAAAAACTGTTTTTT. The chain links TRBV6-6 to TRBJ1-4; possible D gene TRBD1, 6 bases. Germline V gene sequence: CDR1 MNHNY, CDR2 SVGAGI (reference sequence). This CDR3 is built from 15 residues. V was shortened by 4 bases and J by 8 bases, with 17 bases between the two germline ends.

The chain links TRBV10-2 to TRBJ1-5, with 8 bases fitting TRBD1. The CDR3 sequence is 14 residues long. With V trimmed by 7 bases and J by 7 bases, 9 bases remained unmatched. Germline V gene lookup returns CDR1 WSHSY and CDR2 SAAADI. The CDR3 sequence is CASTDRGRGQPQHF. CDR3 in DNA: TGCGCCAGCACTGACAGGGGCAGAGGGCAGCCCCAGCATTTT.

The J gene is TRBJ1-2, the V gene TRBV28, with a tentative D call TRBD1 (5 bases). The CDR3 totals 10 residues. Trimming took off 10 bases at V and 8 bases at J, with 11 bases between the two ends. From germline, CDR1 is MDHEN and CDR2 SYDVKM. This CDR3 is CATEGYGYTF. CDR3 nucleotides: TGTGCCACCGAGGGGTACGGCTACACCTTC.